This TCR beta chain was identified during a study of regulatory T cells in long-lasting Graves disease (dated by TCRdb to the early 2020s). Background for the entire study: Persistent Graves' disease meant more than 5 years of antithyroid drug treatment with TSH receptor autoantibodies that stayed positive. Peripheral blood TCR sequencing and RNA sequencing compared persistent Graves' disease patients with newly diagnosed Graves' disease patients. The study took place in China and was registered as a clinical trial. A total of around 35 samples underwent TCR sequencing: about 13 from persistent and some 20 from newly diagnosed Graves' disease patients. On average, persistent Graves' disease patients in the clinical cohort had been on antithyroid drugs for around ten years.

Receptor amplification or capture employed multiplex PCR. The data were produced on an Illumina HiSeq 4000. iRepertoire HTBI primers and Arm-PCR amplification of CDR3 regions were used to construct TCR beta libraries. Before sequencing, the PCR products underwent gel purification. On the authors' methods: Gene usage analysis of CDR3 amino acid clonotypes relied on the roughly 60 TRBV and 14 TRBJ segments identified across samples. COPE and FqMerger were used to merge the filtered high-quality paired reads into contigs. BLAST was used to align contigs to the IMGT TRBV, TRBD and TRBJ reference genes, and CDR3 was defined following IMGT. Highly expanded clones were defined as clonotypes with a frequency above 0.1%. Shannon entropy was used to measure repertoire diversity, and the Gini coefficient was used to measure V-J evenness. A clonotype was considered public if more than one individual shared it. The public reads were reanalyzed by TCRdb: fastp trimming at Q25, MiXCR alignment, in-frame beta chains only. Each entry merges the rows of one CDR3 protein and shows their most common DNA and genes. The V and J calls shown here were made by TCRdb, not taken from the authors' results. For this sample there are a few hundred thousand distinct CDR3 sequences; roughly 21% appear just once. The biggest ten clones account for around an eighth of the sample.

Here is what the overall study found, with its caveats: Lower TCR Shannon entropy and fewer highly expanded clones were observed in persistent Graves' disease patients than in newly diagnosed patients, which suggested clonal expansion. As a limitation, the authors acknowledged that the small sample size may reduce accuracy. Persistent disease showed preferential use of TRBV28, TRBJ1-2 and TRBJ2-5, whereas newly diagnosed disease favored TRBV20-1 and TRBJ2-1. Because the primary lesion, thyroid tissue, could not be accessed, the study looked at peripheral blood alone. More public clonotypes were shared among persistent patients (about 2,800) than among newly diagnosed patients (more than 900). Sequencing and analysis were restricted to the TCR beta chain.

CDR1 and CDR2, per the germline V gene, are KGHSH and LQKENI. Trimming takes 3 bases off V and 5 bases off J; junction bases not matched to a gene: 9. The cysteine opens and the phenylalanine closes a CDR3 of 15 amino acids. This entry keeps only the CDR3 DNA: 45 bases, framed from base 1. About this clonotype: There is no known antigen for this receptor. Per-base quality was not reported, and no clone a single base away is much larger than it.

The time point label corresponds to: persistent/refractory GD, antithyroid drugs over 5 years with positive TRAb. RNA was extracted from PBMCs in TRIzol for both TCR sequencing and RNA sequencing. The diagnosis of Graves' disease was made according to American Thyroid Association guidelines. Patients were recruited from an endocrinology department in Xi'an, China. Each patient gave 7 to 9.5 milliliters of peripheral blood, collected in an EDTA anticoagulant tube. Ficoll Paque Plus density gradient separation was used to isolate PBMCs, and no further T cell sorting was performed. RNA quality was checked with an Agilent 2100 Bioanalyzer and agarose gel, and concentration with a NanoDrop 2000.

Source: peripheral blood mononuclear cells (PBMCs), taken when the disease was refractory, from a patient treated with antithyroid drugs. This clonotype was obtained from a female donor with Graves disease. The sequence links TRBV18 to TRBJ2-5, and 7 bases in between align with TRBD1. The CDR3 reads CASSPRDSPRETQYF. The DNA sequence is given as TGTGCCAGCTCACCTCGGGACAGCCCCCGGGAGACCCAGTACTTC.